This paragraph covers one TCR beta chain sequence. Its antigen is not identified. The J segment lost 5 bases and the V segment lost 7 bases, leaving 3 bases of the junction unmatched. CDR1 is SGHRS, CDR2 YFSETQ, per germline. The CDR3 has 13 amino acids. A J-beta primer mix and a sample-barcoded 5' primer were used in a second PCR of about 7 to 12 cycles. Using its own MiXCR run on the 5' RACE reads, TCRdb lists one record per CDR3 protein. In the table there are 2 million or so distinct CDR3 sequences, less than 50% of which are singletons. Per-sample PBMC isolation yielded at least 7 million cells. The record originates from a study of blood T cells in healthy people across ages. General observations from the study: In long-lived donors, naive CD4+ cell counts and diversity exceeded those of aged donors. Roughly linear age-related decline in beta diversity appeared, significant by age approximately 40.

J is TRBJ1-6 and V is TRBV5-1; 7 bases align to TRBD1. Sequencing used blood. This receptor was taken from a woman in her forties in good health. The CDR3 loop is CASWDSNNSPLHF. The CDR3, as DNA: TGCGCCAGCTGGGACAGTAATAATTCACCCCTCCACTTT.